This T cell receptor (beta chain) was documented in a study of blood T cells in healthy people across ages. About the study: Capturing about one barcoded beta molecule per two T cells was achieved by template switching.

Through a sample-barcoded 5' primer and a J-beta primer mix, a second PCR was run for roughly 6 to 12 cycles. Every sample produced at least 2.5 million CDR3-containing paired-end reads. TCRdb called the 5' RACE reads again in MiXCR, with one record for every CDR3 protein. Of 1.5 million to 2 million distinct CDR3 sequences listed, less than 50% were seen once; the top ten hold 2% to 2.5%. The CDR3 totals 17 residues. Germline CDR1 SGHDN, CDR2 FVKESK. Trimming at V came to 3 bases and at J to 5 bases, leaving 10 bases not matched to a gene. The clonotype originates from a woman in her thirties or forties in good health. The chain uses TRBV14 and TRBJ2-5, with 12 bases aligning to TRBD2. The source material was blood. CDR3 sequence reads: CASSQRRTSGAGETQYF. The DNA for the CDR3 is TGTGCCAGCAGCCAGAGACGGACTAGCGGGGCAGGGGAGACCCAGTACTTC. Full variable domain (rest looked up from reference TRBV14 and TRBJ2-5): EAGVTQFPSHSVIEKGQTVTLRCDPISGHDNLYWYRRVMGKEIKFLLHFVKESKQDESGMPNNRFLAERTGGTYSTLKVQPAELEDSGVYFCASSQRRTSGAGETQYFGPGTRLLVL.